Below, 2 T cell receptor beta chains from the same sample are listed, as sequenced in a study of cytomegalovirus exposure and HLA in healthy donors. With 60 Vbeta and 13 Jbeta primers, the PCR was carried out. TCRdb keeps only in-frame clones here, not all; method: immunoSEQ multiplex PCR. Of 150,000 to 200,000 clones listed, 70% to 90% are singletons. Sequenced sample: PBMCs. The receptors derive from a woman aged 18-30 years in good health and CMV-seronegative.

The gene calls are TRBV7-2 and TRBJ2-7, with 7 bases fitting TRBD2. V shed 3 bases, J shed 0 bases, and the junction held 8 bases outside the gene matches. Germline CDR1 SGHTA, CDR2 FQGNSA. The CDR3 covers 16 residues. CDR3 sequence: CASSFTSVISSYEQYF. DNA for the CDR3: TGTGCCAGCAGCTTCACTAGCGTGATTAGCTCCTACGAGCAGTACTTC. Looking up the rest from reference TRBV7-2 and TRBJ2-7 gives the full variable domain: GAGVSQSPSNKVTEKGKDVELRCDPISGHTALYWYRQSLGQGLEFLIYFQGNSAPDKSGLPSDRFSAERTGGSVSTLTIQRTQQEDSAVYLCASSFTSVISSYEQYFGPGTRLTVT.

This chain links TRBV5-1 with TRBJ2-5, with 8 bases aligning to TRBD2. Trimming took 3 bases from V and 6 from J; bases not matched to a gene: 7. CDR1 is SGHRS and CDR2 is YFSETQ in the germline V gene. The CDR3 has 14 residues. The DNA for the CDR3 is TGCGCCAGCAGCTCCGAAGCGGGGGTTCAGACCCAGTACTTC. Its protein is CASSSEAGVQTQYF.